The 10 T cell receptor beta chains below were found in one sample sequenced in a study of CD8 T cells in Susac syndrome (dated by TCRdb to about 2019). Library preparation employed the immunoSEQ multiplex PCR assay. RNA was extracted using the RNeasy kit, and roughly 0.5 to 1 microgram was reverse transcribed with random hexamers. Through fastp at Q25 and MiXCR, TCRdb rebuilt clones from the public reads, retaining in-frame beta chains. Here each entry gathers all rows of one CDR3 protein and keeps the most common genes and DNA. The sample profile shows under 150,000 distinct CDR3 sequences; 94% of them were found once. In total, the top ten clones hold roughly 0.29% of the sample. The sample taken for sequencing was CD8+ T cells from PBMCs. The source is a human donor in good health.

The chain employs TRBV27 and TRBJ2-7; TRBD2 might be the D (6 bases). V was trimmed by 0 bases and J by 6 bases, leaving 18 bases between them. From germline, CDR1 is MNHEY and CDR2 SMNVEV (reference sequence). This CDR3 has 16 residues. This CDR3 is CASSLSIGGGGFEQYF. CDR3 in DNA: TGTGCCAGCAGTTTATCGATTGGGGGAGGAGGGTTCGAGCAGTACTTC.

The chain joins TRBV6-2 or TRBV6-3 to TRBJ1-5; D gene ambiguous. The CDR3 contains 13 residues. Deletions cut 6 bases from V and 4 bases from J, with 10 bases between. From germline, CDR1 is MNHEY and CDR2 SVGEGT. For the CDR3, the DNA is TGTGCCAGCAGGTCGATGGGAAATCAGCCCCAGCATTTT. Translation gives CASRSMGNQPQHF.

This clonotype was observed once. The chain is built from TRBV20-1 and TRBJ1-1, with D maybe TRBD1 (6 bases). Trimming stripped 0 bases from V and 8 bases from J, with 10 bases between. This CDR3 region has 12 residues. CDR1 DFQATT and CDR2 SNEGSKA come from the germline V gene (reference sequence). The CDR3 is CSAREITGEAFF. In nucleotides, the CDR3 is TGCAGTGCTAGAGAGATTACAGGGGAAGCTTTCTTT.

V and J are TRBV5-1 and TRBJ2-5; 8 bases are shared with TRBD2. This CDR3 region has 15 residues. The trim removed 0 bases at V and 5 bases at J, leaving 6 bases unmatched. Germline V gene sequence: CDR1 SGHRS, CDR2 YFSETQ. CDR3: CASSLAGREVETQYF. Written as DNA, the CDR3 is TGCGCCAGCAGCTTGGCCGGGAGGGAGGTGGAGACCCAGTACTTC.

The rearrangement joins TRBV27 to TRBJ2-1; 7 positions match TRBD2. Per the germline V gene, CDR1 is MNHEY and CDR2 is SMNVEV (reference sequence). The CDR3 contains 14 residues. Trimming cost V 6 bases and J 2 bases; bases outside gene matches: 4. Here the CDR3 reads CASRLLAAYNEQFF. The CDR3 nucleotides read TGTGCCAGCAGGCTCCTAGCGGCCTACAATGAGCAGTTCTTC.

The chain combines TRBV7-9 with TRBJ2-2; 11 bases fit TRBD2. The CDR3 sequence is 15 residues long. V gave up 5 bases and J gave up 6 bases; unmatched junction bases: 5. The germline gives CDR1 SEHNR, CDR2 FQNEAQ (reference sequence). In nucleotides, the CDR3 is TGTGCCAGCAGCCCGCCGGGACTAGCGGCCGGGGAGCTGTTTTTT. The encoded protein is CASSPPGLAAGELFF. Full variable domain (rest looked up from reference TRBV7-9 and TRBJ2-2): DTGVSQNPRHKITKRGQNVTFRCDPISEHNRLYWYRQTLGQGPEFLTYFQNEAQLEKSRLLSDRFSAERPKGSFSTLEIQRTEQGDSAMYLCASSPPGLAAGELFFGEGSRLTVL.

This rearrangement joins TRBV27 to TRBJ1-5; D unresolved. Trimming took off 5 bases at V and 4 bases at J, with 9 bases between the two ends. The germline CDR1 and CDR2 sequences are MNHEY and SMNVEV (reference sequence). The length of the CDR3 is 13 residues. CDR3 DNA sequence: TGTGCCAGCAGTCCTACAGTGAATCAGCCCCAGCATTTT. This encodes CASSPTVNQPQHF.

The chain recombines TRBV30 with TRBJ2-2; D is perhaps TRBD1 or TRBD2 (5 bases each). Trimming took 5 bases from V and 2 from J, leaving 9 bases between them. The germline V gene encodes CDR1 GTSNPN and CDR2 SVGIG (reference sequence). The CDR3 has 13 residues. CDR3 protein: CAWGDGNTGELFF. The CDR3 DNA is TGTGCCTGGGGGGACGGTAACACCGGGGAGCTGTTTTTT.

The rearrangement joins TRBV4-2 to TRBJ2-5, with TRBD2 matching 13 bases. The junction had 22 bases not matched to a gene; V was cut back by 4 bases and J by 5 bases. The CDR3 totals 21 residues. Looked up from germline, CDR1 is LGHNA and CDR2 is YNFKEQ. The CDR3 here is CASSPLALLGLAGEVLETQYF. CDR3 DNA: TGTGCCAGCAGCCCGTTGGCTTTGCTTGGACTAGCGGGAGAGGTTTTGGAGACCCAGTACTTC.

V gene TRBV5-1 combines with J gene TRBJ1-1, with D possibly matching TRBD1 (5 bases). Germline lookup yields CDR1 SGHRS and CDR2 YFSETQ. The CDR3 has 12 amino acids. Trimming left V 4 bases short and J 5 bases short, with 9 bases between. CDR3 nucleotides: TGCGCCAGCAGCCCAGGGATGACTGAAGCTTTCTTT. This encodes CASSPGMTEAFF.